The 27 T cell receptor beta chains presented below share a single source sample, sequenced in a study of blood T cell repertoires in COVID-19. This table comes from immunoSEQ multiplex PCR, and its TCRdb copy is limited to in-frame clones, with some not included. The sample lists approximately 140,000 clones, over 60% occurring once. The sequenced material came from peripheral blood. The receptor set was obtained from a man aged 50-59 years with acute or convalescent COVID-19.

This chain joins TRBV10-2 and TRBJ2-2; maybe TRBD1 (6 bases). CDR1 is WSHSY and CDR2 is SAAADI in the germline V gene. Trimming took off 4 bases at V and 6 bases at J, with 12 bases between the two ends. CDR3 length equals 14 residues. The CDR3 nucleotides are TGCGCCAGCAGTGGGAACAGGGAGCCCGGGGAGCTGTTTTTT. Translation: CASSGNREPGELFF.

This clone was seen more than once but under ten times. The chain has TRBV7-8 and TRBJ2-3, with 7 bases lining up with TRBD1. This CDR3 spans 15 amino acids. The V gene end was trimmed by 5 bases and the J gene end by 5 bases; junction bases not matched to a gene: 10. Germline V gene lookup returns CDR1 SGHVS and CDR2 FQNEAQ. The CDR3 loop reads CASSPRQGSQDTQYF. In DNA, the CDR3 is TGTGCCAGCAGCCCCCGACAGGGATCACAAGATACGCAGTATTTT.

The chain links TRBV4-2 to TRBJ2-5; D remains ambiguous. The germline V gene encodes CDR1 LGHNA and CDR2 YNFKEQ. This CDR3 comprises 15 residues. The V and J ends lost 0 bases and 5 bases respectively, with 13 bases between them. DNA for the CDR3: TGTGCCAGCAGCCAAGATAGAGGAATTGGGGAGACCCAGTACTTC. This translates into CASSQDRGIGETQYF.

The V call is TRBV29-1, the J call TRBJ1-1, with D hard to call. The CDR3 is 10 residues long. With 7 bases removed from V and 4 bases from J, the gap between germline ends came to 7 bases. Germline V gene lookup returns CDR1 SQVTM and CDR2 ANQGSEA. CDR3 DNA: TGCAGCGCCGGGGTCACTGAAGCTTTCTTT. It yields the protein CSAGVTEAFF.

The V and J genes are TRBV27 and TRBJ1-1, with D uncertain. There are 13 residues in the CDR3. Trimming stripped 1 base from V and 5 bases from J, with 8 bases between. The germline gives CDR1 MNHEY, CDR2 SMNVEV (reference sequence). The CDR3 nucleotides are TGTGCCAGCAGTTTATTTACGCAGACTGAAGCTTTCTTT. Amino acid sequence: CASSLFTQTEAFF.

The J gene is TRBJ1-6, the V gene TRBV3-1 (or the pseudogene TRBV3-2); TRBD1 is a possible D gene (6 bases). V gave up 1 base and J gave up 9 bases, with 13 bases separating them. The CDR3 sequence is 15 residues long. Looked up from germline, CDR1 is LGHDT and CDR2 is YNNKEL (reference sequence). The DNA of the CDR3 is TGTGCCAGCAGCCAAGGACGGGGGGCGGGTTCACCCCTCCACTTT. As protein: CASSQGRGAGSPLHF.

The genes are TRBV19 and TRBJ1-5; D is unresolved. This CDR3 is 14 amino acids long. V gave up 8 bases and J gave up 0 bases, with 11 bases separating them. CDR1 is LNHDA and CDR2 is SQIVND in the germline V gene (reference sequence). The CDR3 coding sequence is TGTGCCAGTGTCCCCAGATATAGCAATCAGCCCCAGCATTTT. This gives the protein CASVPRYSNQPQHF.

Details on this clone: Other DNA sequences in the sample encode the same CDR3. V usage is TRBV5-1 and J usage is TRBJ1-2; D is possibly TRBD1 (5 bases). The germline gives CDR1 SGHRS, CDR2 YFSETQ. Deletions cut 7 bases from V and 1 base from J, with 11 bases between. The CDR3 has 13 residues. The CDR3 is CASSLGGNYGYTF. The CDR3, as DNA: TGCGCCAGCTCCCTGGGGGGTAACTATGGCTACACCTTC.

V gene TRBV5-1 combines with J gene TRBJ1-2; D is possibly TRBD1 (6 bases). The germline V and J ends were trimmed by 5 bases and 8 bases, with 19 bases remaining between them. CDR3 length equals 14 residues. CDR1 is SGHRS and CDR2 is YFSETQ in the germline V gene. The DNA of the CDR3 is TGCGCCAGCAGATGGGCCGGGGGGCATCGAGGCTACACCTTC. This sequence encodes CASRWAGGHRGYTF.

This clone occurred once. V is TRBV5-1 and J is TRBJ2-3, with TRBD2 matching over 14 bases. This CDR3 region has 17 residues. Germline CDR1 reads SGHRS; CDR2 reads YFSETQ. Trimming took 3 bases from V and 2 from J; bases not matched to a gene: 5. The CDR3 bases are TGCGCCAGCAGCTCCGGGACTAGCGGGGGAGCCACAGATACGCAGTATTTT. Translated, it gives CASSSGTSGGATDTQYF.

This clone was observed a few times. The V call is TRBV18, the J call TRBJ2-1; D is possibly TRBD2 (6 bases). The V gene lost 4 bases and the J gene lost 5 bases, with 12 bases spanning the gap. The CDR3 contains 14 residues. Germline V gives CDR1 KGHSH, CDR2 LQKENI. The CDR3 here is CASSLTGADNEQFF. As DNA, the CDR3 is TGTGCCAGCTCACTAACGGGAGCGGACAATGAGCAGTTCTTC.

The chain has TRBV3-1 (or the pseudogene TRBV3-2) and TRBJ1-1; D is ambiguous. CDR1 and CDR2 (germline): LGHDT, YNNKEL (reference sequence). This CDR3 contains 14 residues. V lost 0 bases, J lost 8 bases, and 13 bases lay in between. The CDR3 sequence: CASSQDSRQAEAFF. As DNA, the CDR3 is TGTGCCAGCAGCCAAGATTCCAGGCAGGCGGAAGCTTTCTTT.

The rearrangement uses TRBV6-2 or TRBV6-3 and TRBJ2-4; D gene unclear. The CDR3 length is 13 residues. The germline V gene encodes CDR1 MNHEY and CDR2 SVGEGT. With 4 bases removed from V and 8 bases from J, the gap between germline ends came to 12 bases. CDR3 in amino acids: CASSSAGWDIQYF. The CDR3 DNA follows: TGTGCCAGCAGTTCTGCCGGGTGGGACATTCAGTACTTC.

The V gene is TRBV19, the J gene TRBJ1-5; 9 bases align to TRBD1. Germline V gives CDR1 LNHDA, CDR2 SQIVND (reference sequence). With V trimmed by 5 bases and J by 6 bases, 17 bases remained unmatched. This CDR3 region has 18 residues. CDR3 sequence (DNA): TGTGCCAGTAGTCCCCAGGGGACAGGGTATAGCCGTGGTCAGCCCCAGCATTTT. As protein: CASSPQGTGYSRGQPQHF.

This rearrangement joins TRBV2 to TRBJ2-7; 9 bases match TRBD1. CDR3 length: 14 amino acids. Germline-derived CDR1 and CDR2 are SNHLY and FYNNEI. V gave up 6 bases and J gave up 3 bases; unmatched junction bases: 6. This CDR3 reads CASRGGQGLYEQYV. The CDR3 nucleotides read TGTGCCAGCAGGGGAGGACAGGGGCTCTACGAGCAGTACGTC.

This sequence joins TRBV7-2 and TRBJ2-2; TRBD1 matches at 10 bases. In germline, CDR1 is SGHTA, CDR2 FQGNSA. V shed 4 bases, J shed 4 bases, and the junction held 3 bases outside the gene matches. This CDR3 is 15 amino acids long. The CDR3 DNA follows: TGTGCCAGCAGCTCGGGACAGGGGATCACCGGGGAGCTGTTTTTT. Amino acid sequence: CASSSGQGITGELFF.

The V call is TRBV27, the J call TRBJ2-5, with D possibly being TRBD1 (5 bases). The CDR3 has 15 residues. CDR1 and CDR2 from the germline V gene are MNHEY and SMNVEV (reference sequence). Trimming took 4 bases from V and 3 from J, leaving 15 bases between them. CDR3 bases: TGTGCCAGCAGTTCCGTCAGGGCCGTTGAAGAGACCCAGTACTTC. This codes for CASSSVRAVEETQYF.

The gene calls are TRBV9 and TRBJ1-1; D remains unclear. Germline CDR1 and CDR2: SGDLS and YYNGEE. The ends were cut back, 0 bases at V and 5 bases at J, with 11 bases in the middle. The CDR3 is made up of 14 amino acids. The CDR3 DNA reads TGTGCCAGCAGCGTAGAGATGGGCTCGACTGAAGCTTTCTTT. Its protein is CASSVEMGSTEAFF. Combining the CDR3 with reference TRBV9 and TRBJ1-1 gives the whole variable domain DSGVTQTPKHLITATGQRVTLRCSPRSGDLSVYWYQQSLDQGLQFLIQYYNGEERAKGNILERFSAQQFPDLHSELNLSSLELGDSALYFCASSVEMGSTEAFFGQGTRLTVV.

CDR3 DNA sequence: TGTGCCAGCAGCTTAGCCCAGCCAGGGTGGGGAAACACCGGGGAGCTGTTTTTT. It translates to CASSLAQPGWGNTGELFF. The chain carries TRBV11-2 and TRBJ2-2; a weak D match, TRBD1 (5 bases). This CDR3 spans 18 amino acids. V gave up 1 base and J gave up 2 bases, with 17 bases separating them. Germline CDR1 SGHAT, CDR2 FQNNGV.

The rearrangement uses TRBV5-1 and TRBJ2-5; D is possibly TRBD2 (5 bases). The CDR3 is 14 amino acids. Germline V gene lookup returns CDR1 SGHRS and CDR2 YFSETQ. The V end lost 4 bases, the J end lost 2 bases, and 12 bases lay between the germline ends. CDR3 nucleotides: TGCGCCAGCAGCGTCCAGGAGGCACAAGAGACCCAGTACTTC. Protein: CASSVQEAQETQYF.

The chain combines TRBV3-1 (or the pseudogene TRBV3-2) with TRBJ1-1, with a possible D match to TRBD1 (5 bases). The CDR3 consists of 13 residues. V was cut by 3 bases and J by 5 bases, with 10 bases left in between. Germline lookup yields CDR1 LGHDT and CDR2 YNNKEL (reference sequence). CDR3 region: CASSHGGRTEAFF. The DNA for the CDR3 is TGTGCCAGCAGCCATGGGGGGAGGACTGAAGCTTTCTTT.

A single count supports this clone. V gene TRBV6-1 combines with J gene TRBJ1-5; weak D call: TRBD1 (5 bases). Trimming removed 1 base from V and 4 bases from J, with 11 bases in between. The CDR3 runs 15 residues. Germline V gene lookup returns CDR1 MNHNS and CDR2 SASEGT. The CDR3, as DNA: TGTGCCAGCAGTGAAGGGTGGACACCTAATCAGCCCCAGCATTTT. Amino acid sequence: CASSEGWTPNQPQHF.

This chain joins TRBV5-1 and TRBJ2-1; TRBD2 might be the D (6 bases). CDR1 is SGHRS, CDR2 YFSETQ, per germline. CDR3 length equals 18 residues. The V end lost 3 bases, the J end lost 6 bases, and 25 bases lay between the germline ends. As DNA, the CDR3 is TGCGCCAGCAGCTCCAGATTTGCCGGGACTGGGGGTTTCAATGAGCAGTTCTTC. Translating it yields CASSSRFAGTGGFNEQFF. Filled out from reference TRBV5-1 and TRBJ2-1, the complete variable domain reads KAGVTQTPRYLIKTRGQQVTLSCSPISGHRSVSWYQQTPGQGLQFLFEYFSETQRNKGNFPGRFSGRQFSNSRSEMNVSTLELGDSALYLCASSSRFAGTGGFNEQFFGPGTRLTVL.

This rearrangement joins TRBV18 to TRBJ1-2; a weak D match, TRBD1 (5 bases). Deletions cut 2 bases from V and 2 bases from J, with 12 bases between. This CDR3 region has 15 residues. Germline-derived CDR1 and CDR2 are KGHSH and LQKENI. The CDR3 nucleotides read TGTGCCAGCTCACCAAGAAGGGACTCAAACTATGGCTACACCTTC. Translated: CASSPRRDSNYGYTF.

The chain uses TRBV5-5 and TRBJ2-2, with TRBD1 matching over 8 bases. Trimming removed 0 bases from V and 6 bases from J; junction bases left unmatched: 7. Per germline, CDR1 SGHKS and CDR2 YYEKEE (reference sequence). The CDR3 contains 16 residues. The CDR3 DNA sequence: TGTGCCAGCAGCTTGGAACAGGGGGTAATCGCCGGGGAGCTGTTTTTT. Amino acids: CASSLEQGVIAGELFF.

The V and J genes are TRBV11-2 and TRBJ2-1, with 9 bases identical to TRBD2. Trimming at V came to 4 bases and at J to 4 bases, leaving 11 bases not matched to a gene. The germline V gene encodes CDR1 SGHAT and CDR2 FQNNGV. CDR3 length equals 17 residues. The CDR3 bases are TGTGCCAGCAGCTATAATCCTACTGCGGGGGGGTACAATGAGCAGTTCTTC. Protein: CASSYNPTAGGYNEQFF.

V gene TRBV3-1 (or the pseudogene TRBV3-2) combines with J gene TRBJ1-2; the match to TRBD1 covers 7 bases. Germline V gives CDR1 LGHDT, CDR2 YNNKEL (reference sequence). V was pared by 4 bases and J by 8 bases, with 16 bases of the junction left unmatched. This CDR3 comprises 16 residues. CDR3 sequence reads: CASSRGGGAVTGGYTF. The CDR3 DNA sequence: TGTGCCAGCAGCCGCGGAGGGGGCGCGGTGACGGGGGGCTACACCTTC.